These 29 T cell receptor beta chains were all obtained from the same sample, sequenced in a study of CD8 T cells in ankylosing spondylitis. TCRdb reprocessed the 5' RACE reads with MiXCR, giving one entry per CDR3 protein. The repertoire holds fewer than 200,000 distinct CDR3 sequences, with roughly 18% as singletons. Material for sequencing was blood, either unsorted or a sorted T cell fraction (not recorded which). The origin of the receptors is a male donor under 30 with ankylosing spondylitis or in good health (not recorded which).

This clonotype was counted at least ten times. The chain recombines TRBV20-1 with TRBJ2-3, with TRBD1 matching 10 bases. The CDR3 consists of 19 residues. Germline assignment: CDR1 DFQATT and CDR2 SNEGSKA (reference sequence). V shed 3 bases and J 4 bases; nucleotides not matched to a gene: 19. This chain's CDR3 is CSASFLTGGSNDVPDTQYF. The CDR3, as DNA: TGCAGTGCTAGCTTCCTGACAGGGGGCTCTAACGACGTACCAGATACGCAGTATTTT.

The chain recombines TRBV6-6 with TRBJ1-5; TRBD1 aligns across 11 bases. J gave up 5 bases and V 5 bases, and 5 bases lay outside the gene matches. Germline V gene data show CDR1 as MNHNY and CDR2 as SVGAGI (reference sequence). The CDR3 runs 15 residues. CDR3 sequence reads: CASSPPGQGDQPQHF. CDR3 in DNA: TGTGCCAGCAGTCCCCCGGGACAGGGGGATCAGCCCCAGCATTTT.

This clonotype was counted at least ten times. The chain has TRBV7-9 and TRBJ1-1, with no clear D. Germline lookup yields CDR1 SEHNR and CDR2 FQNEAQ (reference sequence). The CDR3 runs 14 residues. Trimming took off 4 bases at V and 0 bases at J, with 9 bases between the two ends. The CDR3 spells CASSYDFMNTEAFF. Here the CDR3 DNA reads TGTGCCAGCAGCTATGACTTTATGAACACTGAAGCTTTCTTT.

The CDR3, as DNA: TGTGCCAGCAGCCAGCTCCTAGCGGGAACGGAAGCACGGTTCTTC. Residues: CASSQLLAGTEARFF. This chain uses TRBV3-1 with TRBJ2-1, with 9 bases matching TRBD2. Looked up from germline, CDR1 is LGHDT and CDR2 is YNNKEL (reference sequence). CDR3 length: 15 residues. V gave up 3 bases and J gave up 15 bases; unmatched junction bases: 15.

There are many counts of this clonotype. The chain combines TRBV12-3 or TRBV12-4 with TRBJ2-7; 13 positions match TRBD2. The trim removed 5 bases at V and 1 base at J, leaving 2 bases unmatched. This CDR3 is built from 15 residues. CDR3: CASSGTSGTSYEQYF. Written as DNA, the CDR3 is TGTGCCAGCAGTGGGACTAGCGGGACTTCCTACGAGCAGTACTTC.

This clonotype has a count of ten or more. The V gene is TRBV5-5, the J gene TRBJ1-6; D is ambiguous. Trimming took 3 bases from V and 14 from J, leaving 12 bases between them. CDR1 is SGHKS, CDR2 YYEKEE, per germline (reference sequence). The CDR3 is made up of 12 amino acids. The DNA for the CDR3 is TGTGCCAGCAGCTCTAGGATTCTGTCCCTCCACTTT. Residues: CASSSRILSLHF. The full variable domain, its missing parts supplied by reference TRBV5-5 and TRBJ1-6, is DAGVTQSPTHLIKTRGQQVTLRCSPISGHKSVSWYQQVLGQGPQFIFQYYEKEERGRGNFPDRFSARQFPNYSSELNVNALLLGDSALYLCASSSRILSLHFGNGTRLTVT.

The chain carries TRBV3-1 and TRBJ2-1; D may be TRBD2 (6 bases). The CDR3 extends over 16 amino acids. Germline V gene sequence: CDR1 LGHDT, CDR2 YNNKEL (reference sequence). The germline V and J ends were trimmed by 4 bases and 8 bases, with 21 bases remaining between them. CDR3 residues: CASSLTLFGSGDEQFF. CDR3 bases: TGTGCCAGCAGCCTAACGTTATTTGGTTCGGGAGATGAGCAGTTCTTC.

This clonotype was counted ten times or more. The V and J genes are TRBV20-1 and TRBJ2-1; TRBD2 aligns across 11 bases. CDR1 and CDR2 from the germline V gene are DFQATT and SNEGSKA (reference sequence). Unmatched junction bases numbered 15, after V lost 1 base and J lost 4 bases. CDR3 length: 19 residues. DNA of the CDR3: TGCAGTGCTAGAGTGTCGGGACTAGCGGAGTCGGCATCTTACAATGAGCAGTTCTTC. It encodes CSARVSGLAESASYNEQFF.

This clonotype has ten or more counts. The chain has TRBV10-3 and TRBJ2-7; D is possibly TRBD2 (5 bases). Germline CDR1 and CDR2: ENHRY and SYGVKD. V lost 6 bases and J lost 0, with 15 bases in between. CDR3 length: 15 amino acids. CDR3 sequence: CAIRAGLLSSYEQYF. CDR3 sequence (DNA): TGTGCCATCAGAGCCGGACTCCTGAGCTCCTACGAGCAGTACTTC.

This clonotype was counted at least ten times. V is TRBV3-1 and J is TRBJ2-7, with 7 bases matching TRBD2. The CDR3 loop spans 19 amino acids. Trimming cost V 2 bases and J 0 bases; bases outside gene matches: 16. The germline V gene encodes CDR1 LGHDT and CDR2 YNNKEL (reference sequence). The CDR3 is CASSQYLTETGTISYEQYF. The CDR3 bases are TGTGCCAGCAGCCAATACCTTACGGAAACCGGGACTATCTCCTACGAGCAGTACTTC.

In this sample, this clonotype turned up many times. The chain carries TRBV5-1 and TRBJ2-5; either TRBD1 or TRBD2 may supply D (6 bases each). This CDR3 has 16 residues. Trimming took 0 bases from V and 4 from J, leaving 16 bases between them. The germline gives CDR1 SGHRS, CDR2 YFSETQ. In DNA form, the CDR3 reads TGCGCCAGCAGCTTGGCCATTGGCAGGGGAGGAGAGACCCAGTACTTC. Protein product: CASSLAIGRGGETQYF.

The table lists this clonotype with a few counts. A read error is possible here, since a much larger clone lies one base away. The chain employs TRBV7-2 and TRBJ1-6, with D unresolved. V gave up 5 bases and J gave up 5 bases, with 1 base separating them. The germline gives CDR1 SGHTA, CDR2 FQGNSA. The CDR3 runs to 11 residues. The CDR3 is CASSDNSPLHF. CDR3 coding DNA: TGTGCCAGCAGCGATAATTCACCCCTCCACTTT.

This clonotype was seen a few times. The chain links TRBV2 to TRBJ2-1; D is undetermined. V gave up 6 bases and J gave up 9 bases, with 15 bases separating them. This CDR3 is 13 amino acids long. Germline CDR1 is SNHLY and CDR2 is FYNNEI. The CDR3 sequence is CASSPGWLSEQFF. For the CDR3, the DNA is TGTGCCAGCAGCCCTGGATGGTTAAGTGAGCAGTTCTTC.

The chain combines TRBV20-1 with TRBJ1-1; TRBD1 aligns across 7 bases. The CDR3 is 15 amino acids. Germline assignment: CDR1 DFQATT and CDR2 SNEGSKA (reference sequence). V dropped 3 bases and J dropped 4; count of bases not matched to a gene: 11. The CDR3 nucleotides read TGCAGTGCTAGCCACCCGGGACAGCTTACCACTGAAGCTTTCTTT. Translating it yields CSASHPGQLTTEAFF.

The V and J genes are TRBV10-3 and TRBJ1-1; D may be TRBD1 (5 bases). CDR3 size: 13 residues. The germline gives CDR1 ENHRY, CDR2 SYGVKD. The V and J ends lost 1 base and 5 bases respectively, with 8 bases between them. In nucleotides, the CDR3 is TGTGCCATCAGTGAGTATAGGGGAACTGAAGCTTTCTTT. Protein: CAISEYRGTEAFF.

The table lists this clonotype with many counts. The chain carries TRBV20-1 and TRBJ1-2; TRBD1 matches at 8 bases. Germline CDR1 reads DFQATT; CDR2 reads SNEGSKA (reference sequence). V trimming: 0 bases; J trimming: 4 bases; junction bases outside the gene matches: 7. The length of the CDR3 is 15 residues. The CDR3: CSARDTRGRGYGYTF. The CDR3 coding sequence is TGCAGTGCTAGAGATACCAGGGGGCGCGGCTATGGCTACACCTTC.

This clonotype was recorded many times. The genes are TRBV5-1 and TRBJ1-1; D remains ambiguous. Germline V lookup: CDR1 SGHRS, CDR2 YFSETQ. Trimming shortened V by 6 bases and J by 6 bases, and 21 bases separated the two germline ends. This CDR3 comprises 15 residues. CDR3 coding DNA: TGCGCCAGCACTCGAGATATGGACGGGATCTCTGAAGCTTTCTTT. The encoded protein is CASTRDMDGISEAFF.

This clonotype was picked up many times. The chain carries TRBV20-1 and TRBJ2-4, with TRBD2 matching over 13 bases. The germline CDR1 and CDR2 sequences are DFQATT and SNEGSKA (reference sequence). The J segment lost 8 bases and the V segment lost 5 bases, leaving 3 bases of the junction unmatched. The CDR3 runs to 13 residues. The CDR3 protein is CSAVTSGRDIQYF. Here the CDR3 DNA reads TGCAGTGCTGTTACTAGCGGGAGGGACATTCAGTACTTC.

This clonotype was counted at least ten times. The V and J genes are TRBV20-1 and TRBJ2-7; the match to TRBD2 covers 7 bases. The CDR3 consists of 13 residues. CDR1 DFQATT and CDR2 SNEGSKA come from the germline V gene (reference sequence). V lost 3 bases, J lost 3 bases, and 5 bases stayed unmatched. The CDR3 protein is CSASVGGVYEQYF. In nucleotides, the CDR3 is TGCAGTGCTAGTGTGGGAGGGGTCTACGAGCAGTACTTC.

This chain uses TRBV20-1 with TRBJ2-1, with no clear D. The CDR3 loop spans 14 amino acids. V gave up 1 base and J gave up 5 bases, with 12 bases separating them. CDR1 and CDR2 from the germline V gene are DFQATT and SNEGSKA (reference sequence). This CDR3 is CSARASATHNEQFF. The CDR3 DNA reads as TGCAGTGCTAGAGCGAGCGCCACACACAATGAGCAGTTCTTC.

This clonotype was observed at least ten times. CDR3 sequence (DNA): TGCGCCAGCAGCTTGGGCGGAGGGGGTGTCTCCTACGAGCAGTACTTC. This translates into CASSLGGGGVSYEQYF. V and J are TRBV5-1 and TRBJ2-7; D may correspond to TRBD1 or TRBD2 (6 bases each). CDR3 size: 16 residues. Germline V gene data show CDR1 as SGHRS and CDR2 as YFSETQ. Trimming cost V 0 bases and J 0 bases, with 13 bases left between them. Together with reference TRBV5-1 and TRBJ2-7, the CDR3 gives the full variable domain: KAGVTQTPRYLIKTRGQQVTLSCSPISGHRSVSWYQQTPGQGLQFLFEYFSETQRNKGNFPGRFSGRQFSNSRSEMNVSTLELGDSALYLCASSLGGGGVSYEQYFGPGTRLTVT.

Many counts were recorded for this clonotype. This chain uses TRBV20-1 with TRBJ1-4; TRBD1 matches at 9 bases. Germline-derived CDR1 and CDR2 are DFQATT and SNEGSKA (reference sequence). V lost 1 base to trimming and J lost 8 bases; unmatched junction nucleotides: 8. This CDR3 has 15 residues. CDR3 in amino acids: CSARAGTGRSEKLFF. CDR3 bases: TGCAGTGCTAGAGCAGGGACAGGGCGTTCAGAAAAACTGTTTTTT.

Ten or more counts support this clonotype. The chain links TRBV6-5 to TRBJ2-3; TRBD2 is a possible D gene (6 bases). This CDR3 spans 17 amino acids. V lost 0 bases to trimming and J lost 0 bases, with 13 bases between them. From germline, CDR1 is MNHEY and CDR2 SVGAGI. The CDR3 sequence: CASSYSRSGASTDTQYF. Here the CDR3 DNA reads TGTGCCAGCAGTTACTCGCGTAGCGGAGCTAGCACAGATACGCAGTATTTT.

This clonotype is labeled as medium-sized. The chain recombines TRBV20-1 with TRBJ2-1; D may be TRBD2 (5 bases). CDR3 length equals 15 residues. With 0 bases removed from V and 1 base from J, the gap between germline ends came to 10 bases. CDR1 DFQATT and CDR2 SNEGSKA come from the germline V gene (reference sequence). CDR3 region: CSARDPGGSYNEQFF. The CDR3 nucleotides read TGCAGTGCTAGAGACCCCGGCGGGTCCTACAATGAGCAGTTCTTC.

There are many counts of this clonotype. This chain uses TRBV5-1 with TRBJ2-2; TRBD1 or TRBD2 may be the D gene (5 bases each). This CDR3 spans 14 amino acids. Per the germline V gene, CDR1 is SGHRS and CDR2 is YFSETQ. With 1 base removed from V and 9 bases from J, the gap between germline ends came to 13 bases. This CDR3 reads CASSLLGGTRELFF. The CDR3 nucleotides are TGCGCCAGCAGCTTGTTGGGTGGGACCCGGGAGCTGTTTTTT.

This clonotype was observed many times. V usage is TRBV20-1 and J usage is TRBJ2-2; the D gene could be TRBD1 or TRBD2 (6 bases each). The germline V gene has CDR1 DFQATT and CDR2 SNEGSKA (reference sequence). V was clipped by 1 base and J by 4 bases, with 10 bases between them. The CDR3 totals 14 residues. Here the CDR3 DNA reads TGCAGTGCTAGAGTAGGGGGGAGCACCGGGGAGCTGTTTTTT. Protein product: CSARVGGSTGELFF.

The chain carries TRBV20-1 and TRBJ2-3; 10 nucleotides agree with TRBD2. The CDR3 loop spans 14 amino acids. With V trimmed by 4 bases and J by 0 bases, 1 base remained unmatched. Germline-derived CDR1 and CDR2 are DFQATT and SNEGSKA (reference sequence). This CDR3 is CSATTSGSTDTQYF. In DNA, the CDR3 is TGCAGTGCTACGACTAGCGGGAGCACAGATACGCAGTATTTT.

This clonotype was seen repeatedly, ten times or more. This chain links TRBV20-1 with TRBJ2-5; 10 bases map to TRBD2. This CDR3 region has 13 residues. Germline CDR1 reads DFQATT; CDR2 reads SNEGSKA (reference sequence). Trimming cost V 2 bases and J 5 bases; bases outside gene matches: 2. The DNA for the CDR3 is TGCAGTGCTAGATTACTAGCGGGGGAGACCCAGTACTTC. This encodes CSARLLAGETQYF.

The rearrangement uses TRBV7-9 and TRBJ2-3, with a tentative D call TRBD2 (6 bases). The V gene lost 0 bases and the J gene lost 5 bases, with 12 bases spanning the gap. The length of the CDR3 is 15 residues. CDR1 is SEHNR and CDR2 is FQNEAQ in the germline V gene (reference sequence). The DNA for the CDR3 is TGTGCCAGCAGCTTAGCGGGAGGAGGCGGAGATACGCAGTATTTT. Amino acid sequence: CASSLAGGGGDTQYF.